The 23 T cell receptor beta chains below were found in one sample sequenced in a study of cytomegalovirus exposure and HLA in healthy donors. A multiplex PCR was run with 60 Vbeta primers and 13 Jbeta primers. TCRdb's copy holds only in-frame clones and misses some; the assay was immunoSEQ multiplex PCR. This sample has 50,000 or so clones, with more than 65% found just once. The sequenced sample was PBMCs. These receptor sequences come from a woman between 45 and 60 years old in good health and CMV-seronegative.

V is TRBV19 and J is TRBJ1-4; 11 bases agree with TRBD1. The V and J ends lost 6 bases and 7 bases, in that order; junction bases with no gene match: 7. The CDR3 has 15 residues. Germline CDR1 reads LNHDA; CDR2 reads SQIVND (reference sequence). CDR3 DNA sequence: TGTGCCAGTAGATTCCCCGGGACAGGGGGTGAAAAACTGTTTTTT. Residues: CASRFPGTGGEKLFF.

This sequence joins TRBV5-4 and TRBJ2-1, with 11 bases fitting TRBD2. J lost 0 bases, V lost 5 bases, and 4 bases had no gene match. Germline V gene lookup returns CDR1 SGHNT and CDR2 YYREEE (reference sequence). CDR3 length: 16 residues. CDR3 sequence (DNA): TGTGCCAGCAGTTGGACTAGCGGGCCCTCCTACAATGAGCAGTTCTTC. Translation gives CASSWTSGPSYNEQFF.

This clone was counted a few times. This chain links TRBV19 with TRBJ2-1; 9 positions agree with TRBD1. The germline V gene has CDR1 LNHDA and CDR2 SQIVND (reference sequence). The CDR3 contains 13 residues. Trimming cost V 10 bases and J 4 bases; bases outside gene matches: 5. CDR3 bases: TGTGCCACCGGGACAGGGTCTTACAATGAGCAGTTCTTC. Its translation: CATGTGSYNEQFF. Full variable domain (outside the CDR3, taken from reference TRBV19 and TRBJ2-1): DGGITQSPKYLFRKEGQNVTLSCEQNLNHDAMYWYRQDPGQGLRLIYYSQIVNDFQKGDIAEGYSVSREKKESFPLTVTSAQKNPTAFYLCATGTGSYNEQFFGPGTRLTVL.

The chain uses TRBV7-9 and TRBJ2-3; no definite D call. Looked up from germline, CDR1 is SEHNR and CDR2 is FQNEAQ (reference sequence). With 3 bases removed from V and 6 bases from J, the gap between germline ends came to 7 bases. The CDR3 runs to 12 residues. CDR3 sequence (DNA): TGTGCCAGCAGCTTTAGTTGGGATACGCAGTATTTT. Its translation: CASSFSWDTQYF.

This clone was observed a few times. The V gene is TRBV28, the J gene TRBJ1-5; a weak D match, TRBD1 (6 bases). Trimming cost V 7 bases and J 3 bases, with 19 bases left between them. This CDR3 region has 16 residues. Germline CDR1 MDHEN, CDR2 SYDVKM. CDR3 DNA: TGTGCCAGCATCCCCTCCCAGGGGACCTACAATCAGCCCCAGCATTTT. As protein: CASIPSQGTYNQPQHF.

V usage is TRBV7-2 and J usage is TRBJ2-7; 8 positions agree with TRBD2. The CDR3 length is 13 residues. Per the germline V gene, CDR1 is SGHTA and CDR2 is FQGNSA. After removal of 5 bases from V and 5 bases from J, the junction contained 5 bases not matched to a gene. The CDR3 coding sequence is TGTGCCAGCAGCCCCGGGAGGGCGAACGAGCAGTACTTC. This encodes CASSPGRANEQYF.

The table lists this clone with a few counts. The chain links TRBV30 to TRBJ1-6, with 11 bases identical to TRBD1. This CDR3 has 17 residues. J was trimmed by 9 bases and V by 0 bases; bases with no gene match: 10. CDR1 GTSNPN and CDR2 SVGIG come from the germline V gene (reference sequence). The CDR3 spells CAWSVLRSGTGGSPLHF. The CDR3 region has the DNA TGTGCCTGGAGTGTACTAAGATCCGGGACAGGGGGTTCACCCCTCCACTTT.

This CDR3 is CASSPLLSAASGGYGYTF. Written as DNA, the CDR3 is TGTGCCAGCTCACCACTACTAAGCGCGGCTTCGGGGGGCTATGGCTACACCTTC. The chain recombines TRBV18 with TRBJ1-2, with D possibly TRBD1 on 5 matching bases. There are 18 residues in the CDR3. V was pared by 1 base and J by 4 bases, with 22 bases between. Germline lookup yields CDR1 KGHSH and CDR2 LQKENI.

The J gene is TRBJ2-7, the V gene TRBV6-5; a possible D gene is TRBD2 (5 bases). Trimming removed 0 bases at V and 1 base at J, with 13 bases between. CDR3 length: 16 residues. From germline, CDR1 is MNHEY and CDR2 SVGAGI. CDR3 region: CASSYSSGSPSYEQYF. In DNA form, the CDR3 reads TGTGCCAGCAGTTACTCAAGTGGGAGTCCTTCCTACGAGCAGTACTTC.

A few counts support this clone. The CDR3 region is CASSEAGGPGEQYF. CDR3 DNA sequence: TGTGCCAGCAGTGAAGCTGGGGGCCCGGGCGAGCAGTACTTC. V usage is TRBV6-1 and J usage is TRBJ2-7; D possibly corresponds to TRBD1 (6 bases). Trimming cost V 0 bases and J 6 bases, with 12 bases left between them. The length of the CDR3 is 14 residues. Looked up from germline, CDR1 is MNHNS and CDR2 is SASEGT.

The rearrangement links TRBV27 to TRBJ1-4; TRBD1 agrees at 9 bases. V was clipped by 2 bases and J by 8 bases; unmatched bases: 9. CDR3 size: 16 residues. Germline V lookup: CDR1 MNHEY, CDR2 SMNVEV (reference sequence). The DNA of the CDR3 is TGTGCCAGCAGTTTAGGCCGGACAGGGGAGAGGGAAAAACTGTTTTTT. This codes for CASSLGRTGEREKLFF.

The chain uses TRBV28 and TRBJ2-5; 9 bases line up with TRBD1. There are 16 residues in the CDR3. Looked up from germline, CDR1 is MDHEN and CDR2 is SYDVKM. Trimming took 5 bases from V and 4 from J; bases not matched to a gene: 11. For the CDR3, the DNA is TGTGCCAGCAGTCCCTTAGGGACAGGGAGGCGAGAGACCCAGTACTTC. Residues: CASSPLGTGRRETQYF.

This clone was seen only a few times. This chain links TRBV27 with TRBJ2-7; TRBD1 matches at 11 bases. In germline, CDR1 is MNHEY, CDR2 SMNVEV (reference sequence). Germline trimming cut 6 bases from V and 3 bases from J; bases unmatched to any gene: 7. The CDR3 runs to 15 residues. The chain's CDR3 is CASSRPGTGGYEQYV. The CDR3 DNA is TGTGCCAGCAGCCGACCAGGGACAGGGGGCTACGAGCAGTACGTC.

As DNA, the CDR3 is TGCGCCAGCAGCCCCTCCCCGGGAGCAGCCTACGAGCAGTACTTC. Translation: CASSPSPGAAYEQYF. The V call is TRBV5-1, the J call TRBJ2-7, with D perhaps matching TRBD2 (6 bases). The CDR3 loop spans 15 amino acids. Germline V gene lookup returns CDR1 SGHRS and CDR2 YFSETQ. V dropped 4 bases and J dropped 2 bases, with 16 bases sitting between them.

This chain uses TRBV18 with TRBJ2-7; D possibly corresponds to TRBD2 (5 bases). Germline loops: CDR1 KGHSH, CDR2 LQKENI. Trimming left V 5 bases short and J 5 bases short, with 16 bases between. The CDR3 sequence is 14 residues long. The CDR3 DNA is TGTGCCAGCTCAGTCAGCGGCCCCCCGAACGAGCAGTACTTC. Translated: CASSVSGPPNEQYF.

CDR3 protein: CASSRTGVETQYF. The CDR3 DNA sequence: TGTGCCAGCAGCCGGACAGGGGTCGAGACCCAGTACTTC. The V call is TRBV7-9, the J call TRBJ2-5; 9 bases match TRBD1. The V gene's germline CDR1 is SEHNR and CDR2 FQNEAQ (reference sequence). The CDR3 is 13 residues long. J was trimmed by 5 bases and V by 5 bases; bases with no gene match: 3. The full variable domain, its missing parts supplied by reference TRBV7-9 and TRBJ2-5, is DTGVSQNPRHKITKRGQNVTFRCDPISEHNRLYWYRQTLGQGPEFLTYFQNEAQLEKSRLLSDRFSAERPKGSFSTLEIQRTEQGDSAMYLCASSRTGVETQYFGPGTRLLVL.

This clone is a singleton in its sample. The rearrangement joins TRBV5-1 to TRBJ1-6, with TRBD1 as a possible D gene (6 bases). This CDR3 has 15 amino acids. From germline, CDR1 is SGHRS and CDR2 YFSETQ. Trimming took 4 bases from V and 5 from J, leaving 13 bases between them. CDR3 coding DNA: TGCGCCAGCAGCCGCCAGGGGCCCGATAATTCACCCCTCCACTTT. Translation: CASSRQGPDNSPLHF.

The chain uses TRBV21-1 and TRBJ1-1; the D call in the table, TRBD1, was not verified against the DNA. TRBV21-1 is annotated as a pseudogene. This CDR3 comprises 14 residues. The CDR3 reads CASSPLDRGRDAFF. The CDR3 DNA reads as TGTGCCAGCAGCCCACTGGACAGGGGGCGAGATGCTTTCTTT.

Here the CDR3 reads CASSLVGGLVNEQFF. In DNA form, the CDR3 reads TGTGCCAGCAGCTTAGTAGGAGGTTTGGTAAATGAGCAGTTCTTC. The rearrangement joins TRBV7-9 to TRBJ2-1; tentative D call: TRBD2 (5 bases). In germline, CDR1 is SEHNR, CDR2 FQNEAQ (reference sequence). V dropped 1 base and J dropped 7 bases, with 14 bases sitting between them. CDR3 length equals 15 residues.

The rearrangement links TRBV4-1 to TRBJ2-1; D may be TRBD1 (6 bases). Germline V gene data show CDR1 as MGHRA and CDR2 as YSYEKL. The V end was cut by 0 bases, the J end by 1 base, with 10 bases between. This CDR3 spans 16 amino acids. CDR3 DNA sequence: TGCGCCAGCAGCCAAGATCAGGGGATTTCCTACAATGAGCAGTTCTTC. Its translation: CASSQDQGISYNEQFF.

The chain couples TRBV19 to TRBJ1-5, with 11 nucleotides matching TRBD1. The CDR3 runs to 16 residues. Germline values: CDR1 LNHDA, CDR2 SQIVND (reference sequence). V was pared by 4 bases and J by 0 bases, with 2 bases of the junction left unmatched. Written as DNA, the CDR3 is TGTGCCAGTAGTAGGACAGGGGGCTATAGCAATCAGCCCCAGCATTTT. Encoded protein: CASSRTGGYSNQPQHF. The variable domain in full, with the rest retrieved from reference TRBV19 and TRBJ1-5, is DGGITQSPKYLFRKEGQNVTLSCEQNLNHDAMYWYRQDPGQGLRLIYYSQIVNDFQKGDIAEGYSVSREKKESFPLTVTSAQKNPTAFYLCASSRTGGYSNQPQHFGDGTRLSIL.

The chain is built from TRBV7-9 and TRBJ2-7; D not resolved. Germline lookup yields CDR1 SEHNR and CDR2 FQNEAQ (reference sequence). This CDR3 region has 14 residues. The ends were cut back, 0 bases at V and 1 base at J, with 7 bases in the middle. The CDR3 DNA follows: TGTGCCAGCAGCTTAGCCCCAGAATCCTACGAGCAGTACTTC. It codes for CASSLAPESYEQYF.

CDR3 bases: TGTGCCAGCAGCTTAAGCTTGACAGGGACGAACATTCAGTACTTC. Encoded protein: CASSLSLTGTNIQYF. The chain employs TRBV7-9 and TRBJ2-4; 7 bases match TRBD1. The ends lost 2 bases at V and 7 bases at J; junction bases unmatched: 8. Germline V gene sequence: CDR1 SEHNR, CDR2 FQNEAQ (reference sequence). This CDR3 region has 15 residues. Full variable domain (rest looked up from reference TRBV7-9 and TRBJ2-4): DTGVSQNPRHKITKRGQNVTFRCDPISEHNRLYWYRQTLGQGPEFLTYFQNEAQLEKSRLLSDRFSAERPKGSFSTLEIQRTEQGDSAMYLCASSLSLTGTNIQYFGAGTRLSVL.